Presented here are 11 T cell receptor beta chains from one specimen sequenced in a study of shared clonotypes between healthy human individuals. Sequencing used immunoSEQ multiplex PCR; TCRdb keeps in-frame clones, though not all of them. The table includes approximately 1.5 million clones, approximately 98% detected once. The sequenced material came from naive CD4+ T cells sorted from blood. Specified subset: CD45RA+ positively selected. These TCRs come from a man between 25 and 39 years old in good health.

The rearrangement joins TRBV7-8 to TRBJ2-7; D not certain. CDR3 length: 14 residues. Germline V gene sequence: CDR1 SGHVS, CDR2 FQNEAQ. V lost 5 bases and J lost 3, with 14 bases in between. This CDR3 is CASSLRVQYYEQYF. As DNA, the CDR3 is TGTGCCAGCAGCCTCCGGGTTCAATACTACGAGCAGTACTTC.

V usage is TRBV5-4 and J usage is TRBJ2-5; D is unclear. From germline, CDR1 is SGHNT and CDR2 YYREEE (reference sequence). V gave up 4 bases and J gave up 1 base, with 11 bases separating them. This CDR3 is 14 amino acids long. The CDR3 DNA sequence: TGTGCCAGCAGCCAGAGACATCCCCAAGAGACCCAGTACTTC. Amino acids: CASSQRHPQETQYF.

Of note for this clone: Other nucleotide sequences in the sample specify the same CDR3. The genes are TRBV18 and TRBJ2-7; D remains unclear. The germline CDR1 and CDR2 sequences are KGHSH and LQKENI. V was shortened by 3 bases and J by 1 base, with 4 bases between the two germline ends. The CDR3 sequence is 12 residues long. CDR3 in DNA: TGTGCCAGCTCACCGGGTTCCTACGAGCAGTACTTC. Amino acid sequence: CASSPGSYEQYF.

The chain couples TRBV9 to TRBJ2-5; 8 bases are shared with TRBD2. V shed 4 bases, J shed 2 bases, and the junction held 16 bases outside the gene matches. CDR3 length: 18 amino acids. Germline CDR1 reads SGDLS; CDR2 reads YYNGEE. The CDR3 DNA reads TGTGCCAGCAGCCCCCCTCCCGGGACTAGAGGGCTTCAAGAGACCCAGTACTTC. This sequence encodes CASSPPPGTRGLQETQYF.

The chain couples TRBV9 to TRBJ2-1; 9 nucleotides match TRBD2. Germline V gene lookup returns CDR1 SGDLS and CDR2 YYNGEE. CDR3 length equals 16 residues. After removal of 3 bases from V and 2 bases from J, the junction contained 6 bases not matched to a gene. DNA of the CDR3: TGTGCCAGCAGCGGGGGGCTAGCGGGACCCTACAATGAGCAGTTCTTC. It yields the protein CASSGGLAGPYNEQFF.

The rearrangement joins TRBV28 to TRBJ2-5, with TRBD1 matching over 7 bases. The ends lost 6 bases at V and 5 bases at J; junction bases unmatched: 9. This CDR3 is built from 14 residues. Germline V CDR1 and CDR2: MDHEN, SYDVKM. In DNA, the CDR3 is TGTGCCAGCAGCGCACAGGGGTCGGGGGAGACCCAGTACTTC. Amino acid sequence: CASSAQGSGETQYF.

The chain combines TRBV5-4 with TRBJ1-1; D possibly corresponds to TRBD1 (6 bases). This CDR3 is built from 16 residues. Germline V gene data show CDR1 as SGHNT and CDR2 as YYREEE (reference sequence). Trimming left V 4 bases short and J 3 bases short, with 19 bases between. The CDR3 DNA sequence: TGTGCCAGCAGCATCGTGGGGGCGCGAGGTGACACTGAAGCTTTCTTT. It encodes CASSIVGARGDTEAFF. The full variable domain, completed using reference TRBV5-4 and TRBJ1-1, is ETGVTQSPTHLIKTRGQQVTLRCSSQSGHNTVSWYQQALGQGPQFIFQYYREEENGRGNFPPRFSGLQFPNYSSELNVNALELDDSALYLCASSIVGARGDTEAFFGQGTRLTVV.

This chain joins TRBV7-9 and TRBJ2-1; TRBD1 is a possible D gene (6 bases). Germline lookup yields CDR1 SEHNR and CDR2 FQNEAQ (reference sequence). Trimming left V 4 bases short and J 7 bases short, with 17 bases between. This CDR3 region has 15 residues. CDR3 coding DNA: TGTGCCAGCAGCTCCGACAGGTCGAAAGCGAATGAGCAGTTCTTC. Protein product: CASSSDRSKANEQFF.

The chain combines TRBV10-3 with TRBJ2-7, with a possible D match to TRBD1 (5 bases). In germline, CDR1 is ENHRY, CDR2 SYGVKD. The CDR3 sequence is 13 residues long. The V end lost 7 bases, the J end lost 4 bases, and 14 bases lay between the germline ends. The CDR3 region is CAITSGMAYEQYF. DNA of the CDR3: TGTGCCATCACTTCAGGGATGGCGTACGAGCAGTACTTC.

This rearrangement joins TRBV6-4 to TRBJ2-2; D remains ambiguous. Germline CDR1 and CDR2: MRHNA and SNTAGT. The CDR3 runs to 13 residues. The germline V and J ends were trimmed by 5 bases and 8 bases, with 12 bases remaining between them. CDR3: CASSRFEAGELFF. The CDR3 DNA reads TGTGCCAGCAGTCGCTTCGAGGCAGGGGAGCTGTTTTTT.

As to this clone: The identical CDR3 is also encoded by other nucleotide sequences in the sample. This chain links TRBV7-6 with TRBJ2-5, with unresolved D. V was shortened by 1 base and J by 2 bases, with 5 bases between the two germline ends. Per the germline V gene, CDR1 is SGHVS and CDR2 is FNYEAQ. The CDR3 spans 13 residues. The CDR3 here is CASSLGPQETQYF. CDR3 DNA: TGTGCCAGCAGCTTAGGACCTCAAGAGACCCAGTACTTC.